This T cell receptor beta chain appears in the sequencing data of a study of T cell repertoires in cytomegalovirus infection. Across the whole study: HLA-B-restricted CMV epitopes that are well studied were used alongside recently identified HLA-C-restricted ones. Study-wide results and caveats: Within the response measured ex vivo, HLA-C-restricted CMV-specific TCR beta clonotypes were dominant.

V lost 0 bases to trimming and J lost 12 bases, with 18 bases between them. This CDR3 spans 15 amino acids. Germline lookup yields CDR1 SGHDT and CDR2 YYEEEE. TCRdb recomputed calls from the reads with MiXCR, one row per CDR3 protein. The sample has more than 20,000 distinct CDR3 sequences, under 25% seen once; the top ten hold approximately 91%. Points on this clonotype: The antigen is not known.

The gene calls are TRBV5-6 and TRBJ1-4; D perhaps matches TRBD1 (6 bases). The origin of this receptor is a human donor in good health (CMV status not recorded). Some clones in this sample may be carry-over from other donors' samples. Sequences were derived from CD8+ T cells from cultured PBMCs, sampled from culture after CMV antigen stimulation. The CDR3 loop reads CASSLAGTSSLELFF. The DNA of the CDR3 is TGTGCCAGCAGCTTGGCCGGGACAAGTTCCCTGGAACTGTTTTTT.